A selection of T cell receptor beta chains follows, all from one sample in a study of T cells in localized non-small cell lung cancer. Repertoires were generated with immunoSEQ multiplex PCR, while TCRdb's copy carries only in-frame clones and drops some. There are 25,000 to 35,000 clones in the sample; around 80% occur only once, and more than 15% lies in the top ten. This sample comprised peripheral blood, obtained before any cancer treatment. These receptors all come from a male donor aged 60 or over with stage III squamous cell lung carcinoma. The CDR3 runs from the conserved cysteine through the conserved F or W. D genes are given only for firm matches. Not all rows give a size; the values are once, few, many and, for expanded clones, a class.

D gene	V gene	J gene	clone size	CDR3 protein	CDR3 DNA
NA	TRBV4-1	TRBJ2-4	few	CASSQVDMGIAKNIQYF	TGCGCCAGCAGCCAAGTGGACATGGGCATAGCCAAAAACATTCAGTACTTC
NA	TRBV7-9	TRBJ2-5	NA	CASSSEVVETQYF	TGTGCCAGCAGTAGCGAAGTGGTAGAGACCCAGTACTTC
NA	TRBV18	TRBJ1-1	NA	CASSPLKDTEAFF	TGTGCCAGCTCACCCCTGAAGGACACTGAAGCTTTCTTT
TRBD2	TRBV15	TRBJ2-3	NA	CATSRTSGGPDTQYF	TGTGCCACCAGCAGGACTAGCGGGGGACCAGATACGCAGTATTTT
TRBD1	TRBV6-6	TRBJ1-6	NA	CASRWDRVNSPLHF	TGTGCCAGCAGGTGGGACAGGGTCAATTCACCCCTCCACTTT
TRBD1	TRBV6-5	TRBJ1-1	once	CASSPSTGWNTEAFF	TGTGCCAGCAGTCCATCGACAGGGTGGAACACTGAAGCTTTCTTT
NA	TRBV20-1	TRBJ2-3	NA	CSARRRNTQYF	TGCAGTGCTAGAAGGAGAAATACGCAGTATTTT
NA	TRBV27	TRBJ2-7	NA	CASSLGGRSSYEQYF	TGTGCCAGCAGTTTAGGGGGCAGGAGCTCCTACGAGCAGTACTTC
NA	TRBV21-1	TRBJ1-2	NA	CASSKVAGGYTF	TGTGCCAGCAGCAAGGTGGCGGGAGGCTACACCTTC
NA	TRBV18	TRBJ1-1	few	CASSPLRDHDTEAFF	TGTGCCAGCTCACCACTTAGGGATCATGACACTGAAGCTTTCTTT
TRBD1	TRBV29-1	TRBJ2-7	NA	CSVGGTGRITEQYF	TGCAGCGTTGGGGGGACAGGGAGAATAACCGAGCAGTACTTC
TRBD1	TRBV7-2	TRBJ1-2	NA	CASSPTYTGGYYGYTF	TGTGCCAGCAGCCCTACATACACAGGGGGCTACTATGGCTACACCTTC
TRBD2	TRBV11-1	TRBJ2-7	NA	CASSPPGLATYEQYF	TGTGCCAGCAGCCCTCCGGGACTAGCGACCTACGAGCAGTACTTC
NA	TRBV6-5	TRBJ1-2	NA	CASTRGDDYGYTF	TGTGCCAGCACAAGGGGTGATGACTATGGCTACACCTTC
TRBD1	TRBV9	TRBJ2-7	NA	CASSLTGLGYEQYF	TGTGCCAGCAGCCTGACAGGGCTAGGCTACGAGCAGTACTTC
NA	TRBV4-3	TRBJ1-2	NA	CASSQDGRSSLRSNYGYTF	TGCGCCAGCAGCCAAGATGGGAGATCGTCCCTCCGCTCTAACTATGGCTACACCTTC
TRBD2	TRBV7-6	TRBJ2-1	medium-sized	CASSLETSGHNEQFF	TGTGCCAGCAGCTTAGAAACTAGCGGACACAATGAGCAGTTCTTC
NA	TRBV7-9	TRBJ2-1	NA	CASILWTNEQFF	TGTGCCAGCATCCTCTGGACTAATGAGCAGTTCTTC
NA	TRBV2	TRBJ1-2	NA	CASSEFQEYGYTF	TGTGCCAGCAGTGAATTTCAGGAGTATGGCTACACCTTC
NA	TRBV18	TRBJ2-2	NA	CASSSSEGNTGELFF	TGTGCCAGCTCATCGTCGGAGGGGAACACCGGGGAGCTGTTTTTT
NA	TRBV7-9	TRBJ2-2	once	CASSSKGGELFF	TGTGCCAGCAGCTCAAAAGGCGGGGAGCTGTTTTTT
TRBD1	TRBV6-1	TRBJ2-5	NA	CAAQGASETQYF	TGTGCCGCCCAGGGGGCATCCGAGACCCAGTACTTC
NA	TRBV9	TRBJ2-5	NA	CASSVAAGVRGETQYF	TGTGCCAGCAGCGTGGCGGCCGGGGTTCGGGGAGAGACCCAGTACTTC
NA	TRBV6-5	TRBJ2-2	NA	CASSHPYTGELFF	TGTGCCAGCAGTCATCCCTACACCGGGGAGCTGTTTTTT
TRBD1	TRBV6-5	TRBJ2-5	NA	CASSTWTGGEETQYF	TGTGCCAGCAGTACCTGGACAGGGGGCGAGGAGACCCAGTACTTC
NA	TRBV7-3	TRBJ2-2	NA	CASSLVPNTGELFF	TGTGCCAGCAGCTTAGTTCCGAACACCGGGGAGCTGTTTTTT
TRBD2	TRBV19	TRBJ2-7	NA	CASSPAGGKSYEQYF	TGTGCCAGTAGTCCCGCGGGGGGGAAAAGCTACGAGCAGTACTTC
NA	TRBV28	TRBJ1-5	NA	CASSFGVQRQPQHF	TGTGCCAGCTCATTTGGGGTCCAACGGCAGCCCCAGCATTTT
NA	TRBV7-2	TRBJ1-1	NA	CASSLKFNTGEAFF	TGTGCCAGCAGCCTCAAATTTAACACGGGTGAAGCTTTCTTT
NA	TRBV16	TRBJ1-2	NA	CASSRPRGGDNYGYTF	TGTGCCAGCAGCCGACCCAGGGGAGGGGATAACTATGGCTACACCTTC
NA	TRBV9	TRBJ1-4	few	CASSVGPSVQGSGQKLFF	TGTGCCAGCAGCGTAGGCCCGAGCGTGCAGGGGAGCGGACAAAAACTGTTTTTT
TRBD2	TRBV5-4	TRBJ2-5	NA	CASSLWVGGQETQYF	TGTGCCAGCAGCTTGTGGGTGGGAGGGCAGGAGACCCAGTACTTC
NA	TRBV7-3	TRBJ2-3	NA	CASSSKEGTGTDTQYF	TGTGCCAGCAGCTCAAAAGAGGGCACCGGCACAGATACGCAGTATTTT
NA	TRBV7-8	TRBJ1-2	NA	CASAPYRNYGYTF	TGTGCCAGCGCCCCCTACAGGAACTATGGCTACACCTTC
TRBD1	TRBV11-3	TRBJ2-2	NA	CASSKGQQMNTGELFF	TGTGCCAGCAGCAAGGGACAGCAAATGAACACCGGGGAGCTGTTTTTT
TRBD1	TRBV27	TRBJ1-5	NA	CASRLTGVHSNQPQHF	TGTGCCAGCAGATTAACAGGGGTGCATAGCAATCAGCCCCAGCATTTT
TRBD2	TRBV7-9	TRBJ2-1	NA	CASAGAGAVSNEQFF	TGTGCCTCGGCGGGAGCGGGAGCCGTTTCGAATGAGCAGTTCTTC
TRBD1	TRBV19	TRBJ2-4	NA	CASSINGQDKIQYF	TGTGCCAGTAGTATTAATGGACAGGACAAAATTCAGTACTTC
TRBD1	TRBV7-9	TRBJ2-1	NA	CASSNLAARQGNEQFF	TGTGCCAGCAGCAACTTGGCCGCTAGACAGGGGAATGAGCAGTTCTTC
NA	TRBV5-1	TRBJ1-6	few	CASSLAGRSPLHF	TGCGCCAGCAGCTTGGCAGGGCGATCACCCCTCCACTTT
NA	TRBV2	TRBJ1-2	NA	CASSLSRGGYTF	TGTGCCAGCAGCCTTTCGCGGGGGGGCTACACCTTC
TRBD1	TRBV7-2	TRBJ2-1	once	CASSLVLDRVPYNEQFF	TGTGCCAGCAGCTTAGTCCTGGACAGGGTCCCCTACAATGAGCAGTTCTTC
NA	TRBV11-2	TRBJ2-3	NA	CASSRLVVSDTQYF	TGTGCCAGCAGCCGACTAGTGGTATCAGATACGCAGTATTTT
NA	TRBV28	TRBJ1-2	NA	CASSPPSSRGTF	TGTGCCAGCAGTCCACCTTCATCTCGGGGAACCTTC
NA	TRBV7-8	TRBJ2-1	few	CASTIDFYNEQFF	TGTGCCAGCACCATAGATTTCTACAATGAGCAGTTCTTC
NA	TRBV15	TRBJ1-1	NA	CATSRAWGNTEAFF	TGTGCCACCAGCAGGGCCTGGGGGAACACTGAAGCTTTCTTT